This T cell receptor (beta chain) originates from a study of T-cell reconstitution after alpha-beta-depleted transplantation in children. Unique molecular identifiers were built into the TCRbeta library. One entry per CDR3 protein results from TCRdb running MiXCR on the PCR reads. The data contain about 130,000 distinct CDR3 sequences, around 9.8% of them singletons. Study-wide findings and caveats: From newly produced T cells came most of the T-cell counts and diversity one year after transplant. It was surviving recipient T cells and thymic progenitors that gave some patients high TCRbeta diversity at day 60. In patients about two months after transplant, alpha-beta T cells reportedly arose from several hundred expanded graft clones.

Germline V CDR1 and CDR2: SQVTM, ANQGSEA. The CDR3 covers 14 residues. Trimming pared 0 bases from V and 3 bases from J, leaving 9 bases between. Ten or more counts support this clonotype. The antigen is not known. The sequences come from PBMCs, mostly from graft donor cells, collected 180 days after TCRalphabeta/CD19-depleted stem cell transplant. The rearrangement joins TRBV29-1 to TRBJ2-4, with D perhaps TRBD2 (6 bases). This sequence originates from a girl under two years old who had a stem cell transplant for combined immunodeficiency, so the T cells may come from the graft donor. The CDR3: CSVEDREDKNIQYF. CDR3 nucleotides: TGCAGCGTTGAAGACAGGGAGGACAAAAACATTCAGTACTTC. Complete variable domain (other parts from reference TRBV29-1 and TRBJ2-4): SAVISQKPSRDICQRGTSLTIQCQVDSQVTMMFWYRQQPGQSLTLIATANQGSEATYESGFVIDKFPISRPNLTFSTLTVSNMSPEDSSIYLCSVEDREDKNIQYFGAGTRLSVL.